A selection of T cell receptor beta chains follows, all from one sample in a study of blood T cells in healthy people across ages. Each CDR3 protein is one row after TCRdb ran MiXCR on the 5' RACE reads. The profile covers around 1,500,000 distinct CDR3 sequences, with about 28% appearing a single time and 6.5% to 8.5% taken by the ten largest. The sequenced material came from blood. Source of these receptors: a woman between 25 and 40 years old in good health. CDR3s include the opening cysteine and the closing phenylalanine or tryptophan. Fields, in order: V gene, clone size, J gene, D gene, CDR3 protein, CDR3 DNA. The D gene is left open where the match is weak. Only part of the rows carry a size: once, few, many, or a class if the clone is expanded.

V gene: TRBV5-1; clone size: -; J gene: TRBJ2-1; D gene: TRBD2; CDR3 protein: CASSSGLAGGPLNEQFF; CDR3 DNA: TGCGCCAGCAGCTCGGGACTAGCGGGGGGGCCTTTAAATGAGCAGTTCTTC
V gene: TRBV29-1; clone size: few; J gene: TRBJ2-7; D gene: TRBD2; CDR3 protein: CSVELSGRREQYF; CDR3 DNA: TGCAGCGTTGAGCTAAGCGGGAGGAGGGAGCAGTACTTC
V gene: TRBV7-2; clone size: few; J gene: TRBJ2-7; D gene: -; CDR3 protein: CASSFLAHRDEQYF; CDR3 DNA: TGTGCCAGCAGCTTCCTAGCTCATCGGGACGAGCAGTACTTC
V gene: TRBV12-3/TRBV12-4; clone size: -; J gene: TRBJ2-1; D gene: -; CDR3 protein: CASSGLGLVGSYNEQFF; CDR3 DNA: TGTGCCAGCAGCGGGTTGGGGTTAGTGGGCTCCTACAATGAGCAGTTCTTC
V gene: TRBV6-5; clone size: few; J gene: TRBJ1-2; D gene: -; CDR3 protein: CASSYVPRGNGGYTF; CDR3 DNA: TGTGCCAGCAGTTATGTTCCGAGGGGAAATGGTGGCTACACCTTC
V gene: TRBV29-1; clone size: -; J gene: TRBJ2-5; D gene: TRBD1; CDR3 protein: CSEGGTGVNEQYF; CDR3 DNA: TGCAGCGAGGGAGGGACAGGGGTCAATGAGCAGTACTTC
V gene: TRBV5-6; clone size: few; J gene: TRBJ2-6; D gene: TRBD1; CDR3 protein: CASSLGQGIAGANVRTF; CDR3 DNA: TGTGCCAGCAGCTTGGGACAGGGGATTGCTGGGGCCAACGTCCGGACTTTC
V gene: TRBV7-2; clone size: -; J gene: TRBJ2-7; D gene: TRBD2; CDR3 protein: CASSTGAGVAYEQYF; CDR3 DNA: TGTGCCAGCAGTACCGGAGCGGGGGTCGCCTACGAGCAGTACTTC
V gene: TRBV24-1; clone size: few; J gene: TRBJ2-5; D gene: -; CDR3 protein: CATRGVGWWETQYF; CDR3 DNA: TGTGCCACCAGGGGCGTGGGATGGTGGGAGACCCAGTACTTC
V gene: TRBV7-6; clone size: many; J gene: TRBJ2-1; D gene: -; CDR3 protein: CASSPTLGRYTEQFF; CDR3 DNA: TGTGCCAGCAGTCCGACCCTGGGTCGGTACACTGAGCAGTTCTTC
V gene: TRBV6-6; clone size: many; J gene: TRBJ2-7; D gene: TRBD2; CDR3 protein: CASSTTSGDPYEQYF; CDR3 DNA: TGTGCCAGCAGCACAACTAGCGGGGACCCCTACGAGCAGTACTTC
V gene: TRBV4-3; clone size: many; J gene: TRBJ2-1; D gene: TRBD2; CDR3 protein: CASSQSGSGVYNEQFF; CDR3 DNA: TGCGCCAGCAGCCAAAGTGGCAGCGGGGTCTACAATGAGCAGTTCTTC
V gene: TRBV20-1; clone size: -; J gene: TRBJ1-2; D gene: TRBD1; CDR3 protein: CSARAGTGDYGYTF; CDR3 DNA: TGCAGTGCTAGAGCCGGGACAGGGGACTATGGCTACACCTTC
V gene: TRBV6-1; clone size: -; J gene: TRBJ2-3; D gene: -; CDR3 protein: CASSTMPTDTQYF; CDR3 DNA: TGTGCCAGCAGTACAATGCCCACAGATACGCAGTATTTT
V gene: TRBV3-1; clone size: -; J gene: TRBJ2-7; D gene: TRBD2; CDR3 protein: CASSQGWGGSDEQYF; CDR3 DNA: TGTGCCAGCAGCCAAGGTTGGGGCGGGAGTGACGAGCAGTACTTC
V gene: TRBV3-1; clone size: few; J gene: TRBJ2-6; D gene: -; CDR3 protein: CASSIPFSGSGANVLTF; CDR3 DNA: TGTGCCAGCAGCATCCCATTTAGTGGCTCTGGGGCCAACGTCCTGACTTTC
V gene: TRBV7-2; clone size: -; J gene: TRBJ1-1; D gene: -; CDR3 protein: CASSSDGFYTGAFF; CDR3 DNA: TGTGCCAGCAGCTCGGACGGATTTTACACTGGAGCTTTCTTT
V gene: TRBV7-2; clone size: -; J gene: TRBJ2-4; D gene: -; CDR3 protein: CASSLRASNEQYF; CDR3 DNA: TGTGCCAGCAGCTTAAGGGCTAGTAATGAGCAGTACTTC
V gene: TRBV6-5; clone size: many; J gene: TRBJ2-7; D gene: -; CDR3 protein: CASNRLAYPYEQYF; CDR3 DNA: TGTGCCAGCAATAGGCTAGCCTACCCCTACGAGCAGTACTTC
V gene: TRBV3-1; clone size: -; J gene: TRBJ1-5; D gene: -; CDR3 protein: CASSQDDRQPQHF; CDR3 DNA: TGTGCCAGCAGCCAAGATGATAGGCAGCCCCAGCATTTT
V gene: TRBV7-2; clone size: few; J gene: TRBJ2-1; D gene: -; CDR3 protein: CASSRRDKNGNEQFF; CDR3 DNA: TGTGCCAGCAGCCGCCGGGACAAAAATGGAAATGAGCAGTTCTTC
V gene: TRBV4-1; clone size: few; J gene: TRBJ2-3; D gene: -; CDR3 protein: CASSQDGANTQYF; CDR3 DNA: TGCGCCAGCAGCCAAGATGGGGCGAATACGCAGTATTTT
V gene: TRBV10-3; clone size: few; J gene: TRBJ2-3; D gene: -; CDR3 protein: CAIRKGGVPDTQYF; CDR3 DNA: TGTGCCATCAGGAAAGGCGGGGTGCCAGATACGCAGTATTTT